This TCR beta chain originates from a study of glioma-infiltrating T cells after dendritic cell vaccination. Background on the study: Treatment, given 2003 to 2012, was autologous tumor lysate-pulsed dendritic cell vaccination. The vaccine used monocyte-derived dendritic cells pulsed overnight with autologous tumor lysate. At biweekly intervals, patients got three intradermal dendritic cell vaccine injections.

Measured with immunoSEQ multiplex PCR; TCRdb has only the in-frame clones, and not every one. Among tens of thousands of clones, roughly 87% were seen once, and the ten largest hold 2% to 2.5%. Time point defined: after dendritic cell vaccination, including at tumor progression/relapse. CDR3 length: 12 amino acids. V lost 7 bases and J lost 7; bases outside the gene matches: 3. The germline V gene has CDR1 MGHDK and CDR2 SYGVNS. Sequenced material: blood, taken after dendritic cell vaccination. The source is a human donor with glioblastoma. The chain employs TRBV25-1 and TRBJ2-2, with TRBD1 matching 7 bases. The CDR3 sequence is CASKQGYGELFF. Written as DNA, the CDR3 is TGTGCCAGCAAACAGGGGTACGGGGAGCTGTTTTTT.